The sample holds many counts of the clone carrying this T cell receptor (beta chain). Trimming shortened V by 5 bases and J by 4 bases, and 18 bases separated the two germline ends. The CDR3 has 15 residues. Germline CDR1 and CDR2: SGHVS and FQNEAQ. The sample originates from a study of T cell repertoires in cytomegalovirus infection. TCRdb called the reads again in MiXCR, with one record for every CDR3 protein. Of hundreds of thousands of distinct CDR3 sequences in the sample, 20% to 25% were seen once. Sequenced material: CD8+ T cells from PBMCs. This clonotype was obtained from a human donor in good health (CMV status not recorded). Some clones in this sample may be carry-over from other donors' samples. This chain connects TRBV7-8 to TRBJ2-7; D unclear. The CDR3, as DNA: TGTGCCAGCAGCCCTTTAGGACCCCTACCTTACGAGCAGTACTTC. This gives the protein CASSPLGPLPYEQYF. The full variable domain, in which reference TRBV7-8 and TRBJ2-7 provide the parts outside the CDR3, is GAGVSQSPRYKVAKRGQDVALRCDPISGHVSLFWYQQALGQGPEFLTYFQNEAQLDKSGLPSDRFFAERPEGSVSTLKIQRTQQEDSAVYLCASSPLGPLPYEQYFGPGTRLTVT.